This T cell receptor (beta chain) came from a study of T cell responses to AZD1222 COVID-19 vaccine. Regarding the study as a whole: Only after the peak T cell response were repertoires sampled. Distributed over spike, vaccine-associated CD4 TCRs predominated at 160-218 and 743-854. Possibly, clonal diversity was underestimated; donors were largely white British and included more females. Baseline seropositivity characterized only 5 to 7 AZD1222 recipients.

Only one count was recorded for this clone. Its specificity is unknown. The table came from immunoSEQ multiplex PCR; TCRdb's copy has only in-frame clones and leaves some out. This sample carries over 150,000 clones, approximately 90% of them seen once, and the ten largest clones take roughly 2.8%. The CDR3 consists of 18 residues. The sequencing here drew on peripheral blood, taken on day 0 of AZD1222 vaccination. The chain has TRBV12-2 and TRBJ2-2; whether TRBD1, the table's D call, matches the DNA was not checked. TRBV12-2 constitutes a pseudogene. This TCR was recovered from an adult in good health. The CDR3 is CASRTDLQGTPSTGELFF. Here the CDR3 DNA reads TGTGCAAGTCGCACCGACCTCCAGGGGACCCCGAGCACCGGGGAGCTGTTTTTT.